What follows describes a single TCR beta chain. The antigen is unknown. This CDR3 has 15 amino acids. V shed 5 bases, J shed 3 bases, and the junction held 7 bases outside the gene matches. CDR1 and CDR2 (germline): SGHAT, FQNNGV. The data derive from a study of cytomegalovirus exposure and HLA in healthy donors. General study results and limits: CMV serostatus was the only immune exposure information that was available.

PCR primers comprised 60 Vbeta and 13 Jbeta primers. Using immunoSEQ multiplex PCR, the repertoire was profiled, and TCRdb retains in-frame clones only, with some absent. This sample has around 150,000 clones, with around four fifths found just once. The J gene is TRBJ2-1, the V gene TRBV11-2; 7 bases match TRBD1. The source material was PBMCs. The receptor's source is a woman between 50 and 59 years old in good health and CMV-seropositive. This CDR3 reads CASSPRSGGYNEQFF. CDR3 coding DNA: TGTGCCAGCAGCCCGCGATCAGGGGGCTACAATGAGCAGTTCTTC.